The source of this TCR beta chain is a study of T cell responses to AZD1222 COVID-19 vaccine. General study results and limits: Elevations in Spike-specific TCR breadth and depth followed administration of two AZD1222 doses.

The data were produced by immunoSEQ multiplex PCR, yet TCRdb's version contains in-frame clones alone and is incomplete. There are roughly 200,000 clones in the sample; more than 85% occur only once, and 1% lies in the top ten. With respect to this clone: What it recognizes is unknown.

This CDR3 has 12 residues. Germline lookup yields CDR1 SGHRS and CDR2 YFSETQ. The germline V and J ends were trimmed by 7 bases and 4 bases, with 11 bases remaining between them. This clonotype was sampled from an adult in good health. This chain connects TRBV5-1 to TRBJ2-5; D is possibly TRBD2 (5 bases). Source: peripheral blood, taken on day 0 of MenACWY control vaccination. CDR3 sequence: CASSGSLETQYF. In DNA form, the CDR3 reads TGCGCCAGCTCGGGGTCCCTAGAGACCCAGTACTTC.